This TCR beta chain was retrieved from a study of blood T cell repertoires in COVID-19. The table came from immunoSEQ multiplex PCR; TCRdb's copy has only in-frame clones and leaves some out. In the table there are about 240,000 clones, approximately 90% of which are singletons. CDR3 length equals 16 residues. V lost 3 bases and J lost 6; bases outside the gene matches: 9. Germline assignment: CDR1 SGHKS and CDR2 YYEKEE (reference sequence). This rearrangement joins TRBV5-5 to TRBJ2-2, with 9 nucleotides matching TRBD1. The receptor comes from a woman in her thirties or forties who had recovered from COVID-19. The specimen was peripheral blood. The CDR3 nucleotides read TGTGCCAGCAGCTCGAGACCGGGACAGGGTCCCGGGGAGCTGTTTTTT. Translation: CASSSRPGQGPGELFF.